These 30 T cell receptor beta chains were all obtained from the same sample, sequenced in a study of human T cells and chemical hapten exposure. Stated time point: pre-sensitization, week 0. The sample's treatment: therapeutic diphenylcyclopropenone sensitization with weekly scalp DPC. Via MiXCR, TCRdb re-called the RACE reads, giving one row per CDR3 protein. The sample has some 360,000 distinct CDR3 sequences, roughly 5.3% seen once. Sequenced here: whole blood, sampled in connection with sensitization to the hapten diphenylcyclopropenone (DPC). Receptor source: a woman in her fifties or sixties with alopecia areata. Some clones in this sample may be carry-over from other donors' samples.

This clonotype was detected many times. This chain links TRBV4-2 with TRBJ2-1, with a possible D match to TRBD2 (6 bases). The CDR3 is 17 residues long. Trimming took 0 bases from V and 5 from J, leaving 17 bases between them. The V gene's germline CDR1 is LGHNA and CDR2 YNFKEQ. Here the CDR3 DNA reads TGTGCCAGCAGCCAAGATTTGGGGCTTGGCGGGAACAATGAGCAGTTCTTC. Translated: CASSQDLGLGGNNEQFF.

This clonotype was counted many times. The rearrangement joins TRBV7-2 to TRBJ2-7, with TRBD1 identical over 7 bases. V gave up 2 bases and J gave up 4 bases; unmatched junction bases: 11. CDR1 is SGHTA, CDR2 FQGNSA, per germline. The CDR3 extends over 16 amino acids. CDR3 sequence: CASSLLPRTGLYEQYF. DNA for the CDR3: TGTGCCAGCAGCTTATTGCCTAGGACAGGCCTATACGAGCAGTACTTC. Drawing the rest from reference TRBV7-2 and TRBJ2-7, the complete variable domain is GAGVSQSPSNKVTEKGKDVELRCDPISGHTALYWYRQSLGQGLEFLIYFQGNSAPDKSGLPSDRFSAERTGGSVSTLTIQRTQQEDSAVYLCASSLLPRTGLYEQYFGPGTRLTVT.

This clonotype was recorded a few times. V gene TRBV5-1 combines with J gene TRBJ1-2; TRBD1 might be the D (6 bases). This CDR3 is built from 13 residues. Trimming cost V 7 bases and J 3 bases, with 13 bases left between them. Germline V gives CDR1 SGHRS, CDR2 YFSETQ. CDR3 coding DNA: TGCGCCAGCGCCGAGGGGGGTGACTATGGCTACACCTTC. This gives the protein CASAEGGDYGYTF.

In its sample, this clonotype was seen a few times. The CDR3 protein is CSAGRQGISYEQYF. Here the CDR3 DNA reads TGCAGTGCAGGGAGACAGGGCATCTCCTACGAGCAGTACTTC. V is TRBV20-1 and J is TRBJ2-7; 7 nucleotides agree with TRBD1. CDR1 is DFQATT, CDR2 SNEGSKA, per germline (reference sequence). This CDR3 comprises 14 residues. V lost 6 bases, J lost 0 bases, and 8 bases stayed unmatched.

The chain is built from TRBV7-7 and TRBJ2-5; D may be TRBD1 (7 bases). The CDR3 loop spans 16 amino acids. Germline CDR1 is SSHAT and CDR2 is FNYEAQ (reference sequence). V shed 3 bases and J shed 4 bases, with 18 bases lying between them. The CDR3 loop reads CASSLGGDRDRETQYF. The CDR3 nucleotides read TGTGCCAGCAGCTTGGGGGGAGACAGGGATCGAGAGACCCAGTACTTC.

This clonotype was observed at least ten times. The chain couples TRBV20-1 to TRBJ2-3, with 16 bases fitting TRBD2. There are 21 residues in the CDR3. Germline lookup yields CDR1 DFQATT and CDR2 SNEGSKA (reference sequence). Unmatched junction bases numbered 18, after V lost 1 base and J lost 5 bases. This CDR3 is CSARGERTPGLAGGPIDTQYF. DNA for the CDR3: TGCAGTGCTAGAGGGGAAAGGACACCGGGACTAGCGGGGGGGCCTATAGATACGCAGTATTTT.

Remarks on this clonotype: Germline and junction disagree at one end, which may indicate a read error. The chain joins TRBV29-1 to TRBJ1-1; the D is unclear. This CDR3 region has 11 residues. Germline-derived CDR1 and CDR2 are SQVTM and ANQGSEA. The CDR3, as DNA: TGCAGCGTTGATAGCCTGGACGAAGCTATCTTT. Translating it yields CSVDSLDEAIF. Full variable domain (remainder filled in from reference TRBV29-1 and TRBJ1-1): SAVISQKPSRDICQRGTSLTIQCQVDSQVTMMFWYRQQPGQSLTLIATANQGSEATYESGFVIDKFPISRPNLTFSTLTVSNMSPEDSSIYLCSVDSLDEAIFGQGTRLTVV.

The chain combines TRBV6-5 with TRBJ1-4; 7 bases map to TRBD1. CDR1 and CDR2 from the germline V gene are MNHEY and SVGAGI. This CDR3 has 16 residues. With V trimmed by 6 bases and J by 3 bases, 10 bases remained unmatched. CDR3 region: CASRDSNRGPNEKLFF. As DNA, the CDR3 is TGTGCCAGCAGAGATAGTAACAGGGGACCTAATGAAAAACTGTTTTTT.

This clonotype was detected many times. This rearrangement joins TRBV28 to TRBJ2-5; D uncertain. The CDR3 runs 13 residues. CDR1 is MDHEN and CDR2 is SYDVKM in the germline V gene. V shed 5 bases and J shed 5 bases, with 12 bases lying between them. The CDR3 loop is CASSLRQPETQYF. In DNA form, the CDR3 reads TGTGCCAGCAGTCTGAGGCAGCCCGAGACCCAGTACTTC. Together with reference TRBV28 and TRBJ2-5, the CDR3 gives the full variable domain: DVKVTQSSRYLVKRTGEKVFLECVQDMDHENMFWYRQDPGLGLRLIYFSYDVKMKEKGDIPEGYSVSREKKERFSLILESASTNQTSMYLCASSLRQPETQYFGPGTRLLVL.

This clonotype appeared a few times. The CDR3 region is CASSPPWGVFYEQYF. CDR3 DNA: TGTGCCAGCAGCCCACCGTGGGGGGTTTTCTACGAGCAGTACTTC. The rearrangement uses TRBV6-2 or TRBV6-3 and TRBJ2-7; TRBD2 might be the D (6 bases). Trimming pared 6 bases from V and 3 bases from J, leaving 18 bases between. This CDR3 has 15 residues. Looked up from germline, CDR1 is MNHEY and CDR2 is SVGEGT.

This clonotype turned up a few times. This rearrangement joins TRBV19 to TRBJ1-5; D unresolved. Germline CDR1 reads LNHDA; CDR2 reads SQIVND (reference sequence). This CDR3 comprises 16 residues. V lost 7 bases and J 3 bases, leaving 19 bases between the germline ends. The CDR3 nucleotides are TGTGCCAGTAACCCATCCCACGGCAGGTCCAATCAGCCCCAGCATTTT. Residues: CASNPSHGRSNQPQHF.

This clonotype was counted ten times or more. The chain recombines TRBV7-2 with TRBJ2-3; a weak D match, TRBD2 (6 bases). This CDR3 spans 14 amino acids. The germline V and J ends were trimmed by 6 bases and 2 bases, with 12 bases remaining between them. Germline-derived CDR1 and CDR2 are SGHTA and FQGNSA. The CDR3, as DNA: TGTGCCAGCAGACCCGGGGGTTACACAGATACGCAGTATTTT. This gives the protein CASRPGGYTDTQYF.

This chain links TRBV28 with TRBJ1-4; D ambiguous. Trimming pared 8 bases from V and 4 bases from J, leaving 8 bases between. CDR1 is MDHEN, CDR2 SYDVKM, per germline. CDR3 length equals 12 residues. In DNA, the CDR3 is TGTGCCAGCTGGGCCTTTAATGAAAAACTGTTTTTT. This encodes CASWAFNEKLFF.

This clonotype was detected only a few times. The chain employs TRBV7-9 and TRBJ1-6, with D possibly being TRBD1 (5 bases). The CDR3 is 14 amino acids. V was clipped by 4 bases and J by 6 bases, with 10 bases between them. Germline V gives CDR1 SEHNR, CDR2 FQNEAQ (reference sequence). The CDR3 loop is CASSSAGTNSPLHF. In DNA form, the CDR3 reads TGTGCCAGCAGCTCCGCCGGGACTAATTCACCCCTCCACTTT.

This clonotype came up a few times. The chain employs TRBV13 and TRBJ1-5; D is unclear. Germline V gives CDR1 PRHDT, CDR2 FYEKMQ (reference sequence). V dropped 4 bases and J dropped 0 bases, with 7 bases sitting between them. The CDR3 covers 14 residues. CDR3: CASSSANSNQPQHF. CDR3 in DNA: TGTGCCAGCAGCTCCGCGAATAGCAATCAGCCCCAGCATTTT.

A few counts support this clonotype. The CDR3: CASSLATMDYEQYF. The CDR3 DNA is TGCGCCAGCAGCTTGGCCACAATGGACTACGAGCAGTACTTC. The V and J genes are TRBV5-1 and TRBJ2-7; no firm D call. This CDR3 has 14 residues. Germline lookup yields CDR1 SGHRS and CDR2 YFSETQ. Trimming shortened V by 0 bases and J by 3 bases, and 10 bases separated the two germline ends.

This rearrangement joins TRBV20-1 to TRBJ2-3; a possible D gene is TRBD1 (5 bases). V was clipped by 6 bases and J by 0 bases, with 13 bases between them. The germline V gene encodes CDR1 DFQATT and CDR2 SNEGSKA (reference sequence). The CDR3 contains 14 residues. CDR3 sequence (DNA): TGCAGTGCCACACCCTACAGGAGCACAGATACGCAGTATTTT. Protein product: CSATPYRSTDTQYF.

The rearrangement uses TRBV12-3 or TRBV12-4 and TRBJ2-2; D unclear. This CDR3 is built from 14 residues. Trimming pared 6 bases from V and 2 bases from J, leaving 10 bases between. CDR3 bases: TGTGCCAGCAGACCAACTTCCAACACCGGGGAGCTGTTTTTT. It codes for CASRPTSNTGELFF.

In this sample, this clonotype turned up many times. The gene calls are TRBV7-2 and TRBJ2-7; no definite D call. Germline V gene lookup returns CDR1 SGHTA and CDR2 FQGNSA. The CDR3 covers 15 residues. The germline V and J ends were trimmed by 2 bases and 2 bases, with 13 bases remaining between them. The DNA for the CDR3 is TGTGCCAGCAGCTTATCGGTCTCCGAAGCCTACGAGCAGTACTTC. Translated, it gives CASSLSVSEAYEQYF.

This clonotype was picked up a small number of times. The genes are TRBV29-1 and TRBJ2-2; D possibly matches TRBD1 or TRBD2 (5 bases each). V was clipped by 6 bases and J by 5 bases, with 13 bases between them. The CDR3 is made up of 13 amino acids. Germline V CDR1 and CDR2: SQVTM, ANQGSEA. The CDR3 DNA follows: TGCAGCGTGGAATCGGGACCGACCGGGGAGCTGTTTTTT. This encodes CSVESGPTGELFF.

The chain links TRBV7-2 to TRBJ2-5; a possible D gene is TRBD1 (5 bases). Germline values: CDR1 SGHTA, CDR2 FQGNSA. The V and J ends lost 7 bases and 6 bases respectively, with 15 bases between them. This CDR3 is 13 amino acids long. The CDR3 DNA sequence: TGTGCCAGCACCCCTCAGGGTTTGCAGACCCAGTACTTC. Protein: CASTPQGLQTQYF.

In nucleotides, the CDR3 is TGTGCCAGCAGCCACAGCGACTCTTCACCCCTCCACTTT. Translating it yields CASSHSDSSPLHF. The chain carries TRBV7-8 and TRBJ1-6; no clear D gene. Germline loops: CDR1 SGHVS, CDR2 FQNEAQ. Trimming left V 5 bases short and J 9 bases short, with 11 bases between. The CDR3 is made up of 13 amino acids.

This clonotype was counted at least ten times. This chain connects TRBV25-1 to TRBJ2-6; D is unresolved. Germline CDR1 is MGHDK and CDR2 is SYGVNS. There are 16 residues in the CDR3. Between the trimmed V and J ends, which lost 3 bases and 1 base, there was a span of 10 bases. The CDR3 nucleotides are TGTGCCAGCAGTGACTACTCCCGGTCTGGGGCCAACGTCCTGACTTTC. Amino acids: CASSDYSRSGANVLTF.

This clonotype was seen repeatedly, ten times or more. The rearrangement joins TRBV4-2 to TRBJ1-5; the D is unclear. CDR1 LGHNA and CDR2 YNFKEQ come from the germline V gene. The CDR3 runs 14 residues. V was cut by 0 bases and J by 7 bases, with 10 bases left in between. The CDR3 here is CASSQEGDSQPQHF. CDR3 nucleotide sequence: TGTGCCAGCAGCCAAGAAGGTGATTCACAGCCCCAGCATTTT.

This clonotype was counted a few times. The V gene is TRBV7-3, the J gene TRBJ1-3; the D is unclear. Trimming took 5 bases from V and 0 from J, leaving 11 bases between them. This CDR3 has 15 residues. The germline V gene encodes CDR1 SGHTA and CDR2 FQGTGA. The CDR3 DNA sequence: TGTGCCAGCAGCATCGCGGGGAGCTCTGGAAACACCATATATTTT. It encodes CASSIAGSSGNTIYF.

There are many counts of this clonotype. The rearrangement joins TRBV28 to TRBJ2-7; 8 bases match TRBD2. CDR3 length: 14 residues. The germline gives CDR1 MDHEN, CDR2 SYDVKM. Trimming removed 3 bases from V and 5 bases from J; junction bases left unmatched: 6. The CDR3 DNA is TGTGCCAGCAGTTTGACCGGGACTAGTGACGAGCAGTACTTC. Its protein is CASSLTGTSDEQYF.

This clonotype was found many times. The chain carries TRBV7-2 and TRBJ2-3, with a possible D match to TRBD2 (6 bases). V lost 5 bases, J lost 0 bases, and 12 bases lay in between. Germline V gene data show CDR1 as SGHTA and CDR2 as FQGNSA. This CDR3 has 15 residues. The CDR3 loop is CASSPEGLSTDTQYF. As DNA, the CDR3 is TGTGCCAGCAGCCCGGAGGGGCTCAGCACAGATACGCAGTATTTT.

The table lists this clonotype with many counts. The V call is TRBV29-1, the J call TRBJ2-3, with D possibly being TRBD2 (6 bases). Germline CDR1 is SQVTM and CDR2 is ANQGSEA. Deletions cut 6 bases from V and 1 base from J, with 11 bases between. This CDR3 is built from 13 residues. CDR3 loop: CSVGRGGTDTQYF. The CDR3 region has the DNA TGCAGCGTCGGGAGAGGGGGCACAGATACGCAGTATTTT.

This chain connects TRBV27 to TRBJ1-2; 9 bases are a match to TRBD1. The CDR3 has 14 amino acids. V shed 5 bases, J shed 4 bases, and the junction held 5 bases outside the gene matches. Germline CDR1 reads MNHEY; CDR2 reads SMNVEV (reference sequence). CDR3 DNA: TGTGCCAGCAGTCAAGGGACAGGGACCTATGGCTACACCTTC. It specifies CASSQGTGTYGYTF.

There are many counts of this clonotype. The chain uses TRBV2 and TRBJ2-1, with D perhaps TRBD2 (6 bases). Deletions cut 8 bases from V and 14 bases from J, with 16 bases between. Germline V CDR1 and CDR2: SNHLY, FYNNEI. CDR3 size: 11 residues. CDR3 loop: CASSEGLEEFF. The CDR3 DNA reads as TGTGCCAGCTCGGAGGGGCTAGAGGAGTTCTTC.